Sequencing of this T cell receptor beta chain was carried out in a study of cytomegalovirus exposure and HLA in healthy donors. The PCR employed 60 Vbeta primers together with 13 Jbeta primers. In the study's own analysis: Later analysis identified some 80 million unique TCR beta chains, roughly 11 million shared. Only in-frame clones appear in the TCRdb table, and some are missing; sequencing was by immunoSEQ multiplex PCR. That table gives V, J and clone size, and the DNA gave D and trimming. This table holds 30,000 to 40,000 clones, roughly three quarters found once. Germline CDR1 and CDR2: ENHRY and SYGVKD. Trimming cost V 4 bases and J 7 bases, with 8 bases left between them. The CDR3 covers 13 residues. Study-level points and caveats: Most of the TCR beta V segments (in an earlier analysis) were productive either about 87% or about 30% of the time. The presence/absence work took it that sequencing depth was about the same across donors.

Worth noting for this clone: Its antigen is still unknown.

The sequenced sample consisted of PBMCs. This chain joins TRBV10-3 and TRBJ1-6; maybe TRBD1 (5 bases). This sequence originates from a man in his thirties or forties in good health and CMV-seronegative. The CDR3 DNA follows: TGTGCCATCAGTGGGACACTAAATTCACCCCTCCACTTT. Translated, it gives CAISGTLNSPLHF.